A selection of T cell receptor beta chains follows, all from one sample in a study of T and B cells in COVID-19 patients. TCRdb itself ran the multiplex PCR reads through MiXCR, one entry per CDR3 protein. The sample holds fewer than 20,000 distinct CDR3 sequences, 30% to 45% seen once. The sample was blood. The receptors stem from a human donor with active COVID-19. Both conserved end residues are trimmed from each CDR3. D genes are given only for firm matches.

TRBV5-6	-	ASSADRNYGYT
TRBV27	-	ASSFSSVGVKAGELF
TRBV6-6	-	ASSYSRSEAF
TRBV5-5	-	ASSLSAGNSHYSPLH
TRBV12-3/TRBV12-4	-	ASSPTRNEQY
TRBV18	-	ASSPPSGTNTGELF
TRBV19	-	ASSKRGLGNSPLH
TRBV11-1	-	ASIFSPGTGSYNEQF
TRBV6-1	TRBD2	ASSESWGASGRQETQY
TRBV20-1	TRBD2	SARNPSGAQGEQF
TRBV6-6	TRBD2	ASSYGSSSGGAFYNEQF
TRBV5-6	-	ASSRGPGNTIY
TRBV6-1	TRBD1	ASSDLWTGASNQPQH
TRBV19	-	ASSRLTGNNSPLH
TRBV15	-	ATSSLQGDLAYEQY
TRBV19	-	ASTSWGSDEQY
TRBV27	TRBD1	ASTRPGTVQETQY
TRBV7-9	-	ASSVSGTISTDTQY
TRBV19	-	ATRGMEGDYGYT
TRBV27	-	ASSLQTRGAEQY
TRBV20-1	-	SASSILASVSTDTQY
TRBV20-1	-	SASLLRLGVGNEQF
TRBV27	-	ASSLSSGVDGYT
TRBV19	TRBD2	ASTILGLAGGGTGELF
TRBV19	TRBD2	ASSIDGGSGGYYNEQF
TRBV29-1	-	SVEPQGLGGGYT
TRBV12-3/TRBV12-4	-	ASHTMGTQY
TRBV29-1	-	SVVGLEQETQY
TRBV12-3/TRBV12-4	-	ASSSAVRSGYT
TRBV27	-	ASSLFPANTETQY
TRBV5-6	TRBD1	ASSLYPGGPSELF
TRBV24-1	TRBD2	ATSDSSGGNTGELF
TRBV5-4	TRBD2	ASSTSGVDSYEQY
TRBV6-6	-	ASGETLYFSTDTQY
TRBV6-6	TRBD1	ASSHAMDRGNQPQH
TRBV12-3/TRBV12-4	TRBD2	ASSLASSGGTDTQY
TRBV13	-	ASSLVGSGTAYEQY
TRBV5-1	TRBD2	ASSLTSGGAGEQF
TRBV4-1	TRBD1	ASSPRDSRSTEAF
TRBV19	TRBD1	ASSITGGQETQY